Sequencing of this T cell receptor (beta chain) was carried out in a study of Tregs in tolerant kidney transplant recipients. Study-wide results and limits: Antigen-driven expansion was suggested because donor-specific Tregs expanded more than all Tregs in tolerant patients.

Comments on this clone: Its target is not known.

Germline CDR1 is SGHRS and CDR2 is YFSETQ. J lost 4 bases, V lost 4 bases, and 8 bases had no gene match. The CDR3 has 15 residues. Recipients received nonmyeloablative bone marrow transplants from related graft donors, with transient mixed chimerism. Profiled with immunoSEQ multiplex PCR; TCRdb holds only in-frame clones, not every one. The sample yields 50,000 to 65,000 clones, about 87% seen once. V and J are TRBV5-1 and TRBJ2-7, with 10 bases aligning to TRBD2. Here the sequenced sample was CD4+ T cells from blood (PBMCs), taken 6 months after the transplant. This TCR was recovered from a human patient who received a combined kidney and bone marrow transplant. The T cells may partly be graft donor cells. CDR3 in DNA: TGCGCCAGCAGCAGCGGGGGGGCTTCTTTATACGAGCAGTACTTC. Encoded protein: CASSSGGASLYEQYF.